The 20 T cell receptor beta chains given below trace back to one sample, sequenced in a study of T cells in Graves' hyperthyroidism and ophthalmopathy. RNA transcripts served as the template for amplifying TCR beta CDR3 regions. The primer set for the first-round RT-PCR of the TCR CDR3 was HTBI. Each CDR3 protein gets one entry after TCRdb re-called the multiplex PCR reads with MiXCR. This sample has 470,000 or so distinct CDR3 sequences, with less than 25% found just once. Source material: blood. The receptors come from a man aged 18-30 years with Graves' hyperthyroidism.

The rearrangement joins TRBV30 to TRBJ2-7; D not resolved. The CDR3 is 13 amino acids. V was clipped by 4 bases and J by 1 base, with 11 bases between them. CDR1 GTSNPN and CDR2 SVGIG come from the germline V gene (reference sequence). As DNA, the CDR3 is TGTGCCTGGACCCCGTTCAGATCCTACGAGCAGTACTTC. It encodes CAWTPFRSYEQYF.

V and J are TRBV28 and TRBJ1-2; D remains ambiguous. CDR3 length: 13 residues. The germline V gene encodes CDR1 MDHEN and CDR2 SYDVKM. Trimming removed 6 bases from V and 6 bases from J, with 14 bases in between. The CDR3 DNA is TGTGCCAGCAGCCCGTTCGGGCCCGATGGCTACACCTTC. Translating gives CASSPFGPDGYTF.

This clonotype was observed many times. The chain uses TRBV28 and TRBJ1-5, with 9 positions matching TRBD1. V lost 5 bases, J lost 2 bases, and 7 bases stayed unmatched. Germline CDR1 MDHEN, CDR2 SYDVKM. This CDR3 comprises 16 residues. The CDR3: CASSGGQGTGNQPQHF. The CDR3 DNA reads as TGTGCCAGCAGTGGGGGACAGGGAACGGGCAATCAGCCCCAGCATTTT. The variable domain in full, completed from reference TRBV28 and TRBJ1-5, reads DVKVTQSSRYLVKRTGEKVFLECVQDMDHENMFWYRQDPGLGLRLIYFSYDVKMKEKGDIPEGYSVSREKKERFSLILESASTNQTSMYLCASSGGQGTGNQPQHFGDGTRLSIL.

This clonotype was seen a handful of times. The chain carries TRBV11-1 and TRBJ2-5, with a weak D call TRBD2 (6 bases). CDR1 and CDR2 from the germline V gene are SGHAT and FQDESV (reference sequence). The CDR3 is made up of 14 amino acids. The V end lost 2 bases, the J end lost 5 bases, and 12 bases lay between the germline ends. For the CDR3, the DNA is TGTGCCAGCAGCTTATTTAGGGGACTCGAGACCCAGTACTTC. Amino acid sequence: CASSLFRGLETQYF. Full variable domain (remainder filled in from reference TRBV11-1 and TRBJ2-5): EAEVAQSPRYKITEKSQAVAFWCDPISGHATLYWYRQILGQGPELLVQFQDESVVDDSQLPKDRFSAERLKGVDSTLKIQPAELGDSAMYLCASSLFRGLETQYFGPGTRLLVL.

This clonotype was observed at least ten times. The chain links TRBV12-3 or TRBV12-4 to TRBJ1-5, with D unclear. With 5 bases removed from V and 3 bases from J, the gap between germline ends came to 5 bases. This CDR3 has 12 amino acids. The CDR3 DNA reads TGTGCCAGCAGTCCGTCCAATCAGCCCCAGCATTTT. As protein: CASSPSNQPQHF.

This clonotype was recorded at least ten times. V and J are TRBV28 and TRBJ1-1; D is unresolved. The CDR3 has 11 residues. Trimming pared 6 bases from V and 3 bases from J, leaving 5 bases between. Germline CDR1 reads MDHEN; CDR2 reads SYDVKM. The CDR3: CASRGDTEAFF. The CDR3, as DNA: TGTGCCAGCAGAGGAGACACTGAAGCTTTCTTT.

This clonotype was counted between two and nine times. V and J are TRBV19 and TRBJ2-7; TRBD2 matches at 7 bases. The CDR3 is made up of 14 amino acids. Germline V gene sequence: CDR1 LNHDA, CDR2 SQIVND (reference sequence). With V trimmed by 3 bases and J by 2 bases, 4 bases remained unmatched. The CDR3 bases are TGTGCCAGTAGTATCGGGGGGTCGGCCTACGAGCAGTACTTC. It codes for CASSIGGSAYEQYF.

This clonotype was recorded many times. The rearrangement uses TRBV15 and TRBJ2-7; no firm D call. The CDR3 contains 14 residues. The germline CDR1 and CDR2 sequences are LNHNV and YYDKDF (reference sequence). The ends were cut back, 0 bases at V and 2 bases at J, with 8 bases in the middle. The CDR3 DNA reads as TGTGCCACCAGCAGAGATCAACGGGCCTACGAGCAGTACTTC. Residues: CATSRDQRAYEQYF.

The genes are TRBV11-2 and TRBJ2-7; D not resolved. CDR1 is SGHAT, CDR2 FQNNGV, per germline. V lost 7 bases and J 8 bases, leaving 15 bases between the germline ends. CDR3 length: 12 amino acids. The CDR3 loop reads CASIFASDKQYF. The CDR3 DNA reads as TGTGCCAGCATCTTCGCCTCCGATAAGCAGTACTTC.

The chain joins TRBV9 to TRBJ1-3, with 12 bases matching TRBD1. The CDR3 loop spans 17 amino acids. J lost 2 bases, V lost 3 bases, and 6 bases had no gene match. CDR1 and CDR2 (germline): SGDLS, YYNGEE. Here the CDR3 reads CASSAPGTGGAGNTIYF. CDR3 DNA sequence: TGTGCCAGCAGCGCTCCCGGGACAGGGGGCGCTGGAAACACCATATATTTT.

The chain recombines TRBV11-1 with TRBJ2-5; the match to TRBD2 covers 10 bases. Trimming took 4 bases from V and 3 from J; bases not matched to a gene: 14. CDR3 length: 18 residues. The germline CDR1 and CDR2 sequences are SGHAT and FQDESV (reference sequence). CDR3 loop: CASSSYGGTSEPEETQYF. As DNA, the CDR3 is TGTGCCAGCAGCTCCTACGGTGGGACTAGCGAACCCGAAGAGACCCAGTACTTC.

This clonotype came up many times. The rearrangement joins TRBV2 to TRBJ2-7; D unresolved. Between the trimmed V and J ends, which lost 8 bases and 7 bases, there was a span of 9 bases. Germline CDR1 reads SNHLY; CDR2 reads FYNNEI. The CDR3 length is 10 residues. The chain's CDR3 is CASGLTEQYF. The CDR3 nucleotides are TGTGCCAGCGGTCTTACGGAGCAGTACTTC.

There are many counts of this clonotype. This chain joins TRBV12-3 or TRBV12-4 and TRBJ1-6; 7 bases map to TRBD1. The CDR3 is 15 amino acids. Germline trimming cut 6 bases from V and 5 bases from J; bases unmatched to any gene: 7. CDR3 nucleotides: TGTGCCAGCAGGCTCACCGGGACAGATAATTCACCCCTCCACTTT. Protein sequence: CASRLTGTDNSPLHF.

This clonotype was observed a few times. This rearrangement joins TRBV12-3 or TRBV12-4 to TRBJ2-5, with TRBD2 matching over 12 bases. J was trimmed by 11 bases and V by 3 bases; bases with no gene match: 4. This CDR3 region has 13 residues. This chain's CDR3 is CASSFGLAGPQYF. CDR3 in DNA: TGTGCCAGCAGTTTCGGACTAGCGGGGCCACAGTACTTC.

In this sample, this clonotype turned up many times. This CDR3 is CASSYDRGAVNTEAFF. The CDR3, as DNA: TGCGCCAGCAGCTACGATCGGGGGGCGGTGAACACTGAAGCTTTCTTT. This rearrangement joins TRBV4-1 to TRBJ1-1, with D perhaps matching TRBD1 (6 bases). V was clipped by 5 bases and J by 0 bases, with 16 bases between them. The CDR3 covers 16 residues. Germline CDR1 reads MGHRA; CDR2 reads YSYEKL.

There are a few counts of this clonotype. The J gene is TRBJ1-4, the V gene TRBV28; tentatively, D is TRBD1 (5 bases). CDR1 is MDHEN, CDR2 SYDVKM, per germline. The CDR3 contains 13 residues. Trimming stripped 4 bases from V and 5 bases from J, with 8 bases between. This CDR3 is CASSWDGNEKLFF. The CDR3 DNA follows: TGTGCCAGCAGTTGGGACGGGAATGAAAAACTGTTTTTT.

This clonotype was picked up many times. V gene TRBV2 combines with J gene TRBJ2-4; either TRBD1 or TRBD2 may fit D (5 bases each). Trimming took 8 bases from V and 3 from J, leaving 17 bases between them. This CDR3 is built from 15 residues. CDR1 and CDR2 (germline): SNHLY, FYNNEI. The CDR3 nucleotides read TGTGCCAGCGACAACCCCCAGGGAGTCAAAAACATTCAGTACTTC. Translation gives CASDNPQGVKNIQYF. The whole variable domain, filled in from reference TRBV2 and TRBJ2-4, reads EPEVTQTPSHQVTQMGQEVILRCVPISNHLYFYWYRQILGQKVEFLVSFYNNEISEKSEIFDDQFSVERPDGSNFTLKIRSTKLEDSAMYFCASDNPQGVKNIQYFGAGTRLSVL.

The chain employs TRBV30 and TRBJ1-2, with 7 bases that match TRBD1. The trim removed 0 bases at V and 8 bases at J, leaving 6 bases unmatched. CDR3 length: 13 amino acids. CDR1 is GTSNPN and CDR2 is SVGIG in the germline V gene (reference sequence). CDR3 nucleotides: TGTGCCTGGAGTGTGTTTGGAGGGGGCGGCTACACCTTC. Its protein product is CAWSVFGGGGYTF.

V and J are TRBV12-3 or TRBV12-4 and TRBJ1-3, with D unclear. Trimming stripped 4 bases from V and 4 bases from J, with 8 bases between. CDR3 size: 13 residues. The chain's CDR3 is CASSWAGGNTIYF. The CDR3 nucleotides are TGTGCCAGCAGTTGGGCAGGAGGAAACACCATATATTTT.

This clonotype was observed a few times. V usage is TRBV6-1 and J usage is TRBJ2-1; D unclear. CDR1 and CDR2 (germline): MNHNS, SASEGT. CDR3 length: 12 amino acids. The V end was cut by 5 bases, the J end by 10 bases, with 12 bases between. The DNA of the CDR3 is TGTGCCAGCAGTCTAAGCCCAACCGAGCAGTTCTTC. Protein sequence: CASSLSPTEQFF.